This T cell receptor beta chain originates from a study of blood T cell repertoires in COVID-19. Whole-study context: Samples taken during acute and convalescent COVID-19 were collected in the United States, Italy and Spain.

Authors' analysis steps: Amplification with reference gene primers provided the estimates of nucleated cell counts. Method: immunoSEQ multiplex PCR; TCRdb's copy keeps in-frame clones and lacks some. That table furnishes V, J and clone size, whereas the DNA furnished D and trimming. The sample lists approximately 210,000 clones; more than 80% were seen once. Trimming took 5 bases from V and 11 from J, leaving 13 bases between them. This CDR3 spans 12 amino acids. Germline V CDR1 and CDR2: SEHNR, FQNEAQ (reference sequence). The Seattle site enrolled patients during active infection and followed them longitudinally.

Sequencing used peripheral blood. The sequence was collected from an elderly woman with COVID-19, enrolled during active disease. The chain recombines TRBV7-9 with TRBJ1-5; D is perhaps TRBD1 (5 bases). CDR3 in amino acids: CASSPTGGAQHF. The CDR3 DNA sequence: TGTGCCAGCAGCCCAACGGGGGGGGCCCAGCATTTT. The full variable domain, its missing parts supplied by reference TRBV7-9 and TRBJ1-5, is DTGVSQNPRHKITKRGQNVTFRCDPISEHNRLYWYRQTLGQGPEFLTYFQNEAQLEKSRLLSDRFSAERPKGSFSTLEIQRTEQGDSAMYLCASSPTGGAQHFGDGTRLSIL.